This TCR beta chain was captured by sequencing in a study of cytomegalovirus exposure and HLA in healthy donors. Study findings and constraints: A later analysis found TCR association rates differed by HLA locus, highest for DRB1 and lowest for HLA-C.

In the PCR, 60 Vbeta and 13 Jbeta primers were used. Profiled with immunoSEQ multiplex PCR; TCRdb holds only in-frame clones, not every one. The data show approximately 150,000 clones, with roughly 73% seen just once and 11% held by the top ten. About this clone itself: Its matching antigen is unknown.

The junction had 6 bases not matched to a gene; V was cut back by 5 bases and J by 4 bases. CDR3 size: 16 residues. Germline CDR1 and CDR2: MNHEY and SMNVEV (reference sequence). This rearrangement joins TRBV27 to TRBJ2-3; the match to TRBD2 covers 13 bases. Sequenced sample: PBMCs. The TCR comes from a man in his late teens or twenties in good health and CMV-seropositive. CDR3 DNA sequence: TGTGCCAGCAGTGTTACTAGCGGGAGGGCATCAGATACGCAGTATTTT. Translation: CASSVTSGRASDTQYF.